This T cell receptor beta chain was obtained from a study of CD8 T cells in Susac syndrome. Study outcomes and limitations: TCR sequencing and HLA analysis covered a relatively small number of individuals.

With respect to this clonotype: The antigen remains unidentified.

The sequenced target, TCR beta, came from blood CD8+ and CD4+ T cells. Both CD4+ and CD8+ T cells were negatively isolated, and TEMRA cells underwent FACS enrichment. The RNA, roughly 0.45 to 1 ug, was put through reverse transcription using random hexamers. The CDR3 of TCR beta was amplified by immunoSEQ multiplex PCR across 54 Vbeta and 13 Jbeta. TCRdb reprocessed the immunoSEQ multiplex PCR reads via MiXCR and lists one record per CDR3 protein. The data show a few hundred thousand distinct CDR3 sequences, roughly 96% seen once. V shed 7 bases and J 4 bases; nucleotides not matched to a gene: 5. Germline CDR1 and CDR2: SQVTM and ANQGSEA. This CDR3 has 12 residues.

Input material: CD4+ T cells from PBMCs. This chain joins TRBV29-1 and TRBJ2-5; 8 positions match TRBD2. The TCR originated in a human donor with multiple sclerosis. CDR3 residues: CSEIAGSETQYF. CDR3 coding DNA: TGCAGCGAAATAGCGGGATCAGAGACCCAGTACTTC.